The clone carrying this T cell receptor beta chain occurred a few times. What it recognizes is unknown. An end of the junction differs from the germline gene, which may be a read error. Via MiXCR, TCRdb re-called the 5' RACE reads, giving one row per CDR3 protein. The sample has about 350,000 distinct CDR3 sequences; about 13% are singletons. From germline, CDR1 is SSHAT and CDR2 FNYEAQ (reference sequence). This CDR3 comprises 13 residues. The sample comes from a study of T-cell memory formation after mild COVID-19. Study results and caveats: Contracting clones, day 15 to 85, had balanced CD4/CD8, and later expanders favored CD4+. Researchers could not confirm that second-wave clones peaking on day 37 targeted SARS-CoV-2.

The V and J genes are TRBV7-7 and TRBJ2-5; D gene unclear. The clonotype comes from a man aged 18-30 years who had mild COVID-19 (a few samples of this study predate the infection). Cell type and time point are not known. Sequenced input: PBMCs or a T cell subset sorted from them (not recorded which). The chain's CDR3 is CASSSWDQETQYF. As DNA, the CDR3 is TGTGCTAGCAGTTCATGGGACCAAGAGACCCAGTACTTC.